The present T cell receptor beta chain was sequenced within a study of blood T cell repertoires in COVID-19. Original analysis: Nucleated cell number was recorded as an estimate derived from reference gene primer amplification. Generated by immunoSEQ multiplex PCR, the TCRdb table keeps only in-frame clones and is missing some. V, J and clone size reflect that table, while D and trimming were determined from the DNA. The sample gives hundreds of thousands of clones, around 89% of which show up once; about 4.6% is in the top ten. Looked up from germline, CDR1 is LNHDA and CDR2 is SQIVND (reference sequence). The CDR3 runs 17 residues. The ends lost 6 bases at V and 2 bases at J; junction bases unmatched: 14.

J is TRBJ1-1 and V is TRBV19, with 8 bases lining up with TRBD1. The TCR was taken from a man aged 40-55 years with acute or convalescent COVID-19. The sample taken for sequencing was peripheral blood. DNA of the CDR3: TGTGCCAGTAGGTCCCGGACAGGGCTCTTCAAAAACACTGAAGCTTTCTTT. This gives the protein CASRSRTGLFKNTEAFF. Full variable domain (rest looked up from reference TRBV19 and TRBJ1-1): DGGITQSPKYLFRKEGQNVTLSCEQNLNHDAMYWYRQDPGQGLRLIYYSQIVNDFQKGDIAEGYSVSREKKESFPLTVTSAQKNPTAFYLCASRSRTGLFKNTEAFFGQGTRLTVV.